This T cell receptor (beta chain) comes out of a study of graft-versus-host responses after intestinal transplantation. Overall study: Multivisceral, liver-intestinal, or isolated intestinal transplants were given to recipients.

Sorting of proliferating CFSE-low CD3+CD4+ and CD3+CD8+ responders took place after the reaction. TCRdb's table, derived via immunoSEQ multiplex PCR, lists solely in-frame clones and lacks some. The table records 13,000 or so clones, 35% to 40% of them present only once. CDR1 is SGHRS and CDR2 is YFSETQ in the germline V gene. The CDR3 loop spans 14 amino acids. Trimming removed 3 bases from V and 4 bases from J, with 10 bases in between. Study-wide findings and caveats: Where graft-donor T cell macrochimerism was present, patients had high graft-versus-host to host-versus-graft clonal ratios in allografts.

The sample consisted of alloreactive CD4+ T cells from a mixed lymphocyte reaction culture, taken before intestinal transplant. This sample's subset: CFSE-low proliferating T cells sorted from roughly 6-day pre-transplant mixed lymphocyte reaction (GvH or HvG direction). This chain joins TRBV5-1 and TRBJ1-4; TRBD1 might be the D (6 bases). This TCR was sampled from a human patient who received an intestinal transplant. CDR3 sequence: CASSSTGFNEKLFF. Written as DNA, the CDR3 is TGCGCCAGCAGCTCGACAGGATTTAATGAAAAACTGTTTTTT.